This passage covers 20 T cell receptor beta chains from one sample sequenced in a study of PD-L1 blockade in urothelial cancer. Time point here: pretreatment peripheral blood. The data were produced by immunoSEQ multiplex PCR, yet TCRdb's version contains in-frame clones alone and is incomplete. Of 87,000 or so clones in the sample, around 84% are singletons; the top ten hold around 2.1%. The input for sequencing was PBMCs, taken around atezolizumab (anti-PD-L1) treatment. The source of these receptors is a man aged 55 to 70 with urothelial cancer.

The chain couples TRBV11-3 to TRBJ2-7; D may be TRBD2 (6 bases). Between the trimmed V and J ends, which lost 3 bases and 5 bases, there was a span of 11 bases. CDR3 size: 13 residues. Germline V lookup: CDR1 SGHNT, CDR2 YENEEA. CDR3 sequence (DNA): TGTGCCAGCAGCTTCCTCCCTAGCGACGAGCAGTACTTC. Translation gives CASSFLPSDEQYF.

The chain joins TRBV27 to TRBJ2-7; D possibly corresponds to TRBD1 (6 bases). This CDR3 is 17 amino acids long. Germline lookup yields CDR1 MNHEY and CDR2 SMNVEV (reference sequence). The V and J ends lost 0 bases and 2 bases respectively, with 17 bases between them. CDR3 sequence (DNA): TGTGCCAGCAGTTTATCGAGTCGGGGCAGGGGAGCCTACGAGCAGTACTTC. As protein: CASSLSSRGRGAYEQYF.

This clone turned up a few times. The chain has TRBV5-1 and TRBJ2-1; possible D gene TRBD2, 5 bases. The CDR3 is 15 amino acids. CDR1 is SGHRS, CDR2 YFSETQ, per germline. Trimming stripped 4 bases from V and 5 bases from J, with 16 bases between. The CDR3 is CASSQDGERNNEQFF. In DNA, the CDR3 is TGCGCCAGCAGCCAGGACGGGGAGAGAAACAATGAGCAGTTCTTC.

The rearrangement joins TRBV7-9 to TRBJ1-4; 8 bases are shared with TRBD1. From germline, CDR1 is SEHNR and CDR2 FQNEAQ (reference sequence). The CDR3 consists of 17 residues. The junction had 15 bases not matched to a gene; V was cut back by 5 bases and J by 7 bases. DNA of the CDR3: TGTGCCAGCAGCGGTACCGGGACAGGTCTGGTGGGTGAAAAACTGTTTTTT. It translates to CASSGTGTGLVGEKLFF. The full variable domain, its missing parts supplied by reference TRBV7-9 and TRBJ1-4, is DTGVSQNPRHKITKRGQNVTFRCDPISEHNRLYWYRQTLGQGPEFLTYFQNEAQLEKSRLLSDRFSAERPKGSFSTLEIQRTEQGDSAMYLCASSGTGTGLVGEKLFFGSGTQLSVL.

This clone was detected ten times or more. The chain links TRBV6-5 to TRBJ2-1; 7 nucleotides line up with TRBD1. J gave up 12 bases and V 5 bases, and 7 bases lay outside the gene matches. This CDR3 region has 12 residues. CDR1 is MNHEY and CDR2 is SVGAGI in the germline V gene. The CDR3, as DNA: TGTGCCAGCAGTCAAGGGACAGTTAGGCAGTTCTTC. Translated, it gives CASSQGTVRQFF.

The chain uses TRBV5-1 and TRBJ2-2; no firm D call. With 4 bases removed from V and 5 bases from J, the gap between germline ends came to 6 bases. The CDR3 spans 12 residues. Per the germline V gene, CDR1 is SGHRS and CDR2 is YFSETQ. CDR3 protein: CASSPPTGELFF. The CDR3 DNA follows: TGCGCCAGCAGCCCCCCGACCGGGGAGCTGTTTTTT.

This rearrangement joins TRBV7-9 to TRBJ2-5, with D hard to call. This CDR3 is 11 amino acids long. The V end was cut by 4 bases, the J end by 3 bases, with 3 bases between. Per germline, CDR1 SEHNR and CDR2 FQNEAQ (reference sequence). The CDR3 DNA follows: TGTGCCAGCAGCTCGGAAGAGACCCAGTACTTC. It is translated as CASSSEETQYF.

The J gene is TRBJ2-4, the V gene TRBV6-5; 8 bases line up with TRBD2. Germline loops: CDR1 MNHEY, CDR2 SVGAGI. This CDR3 is 16 amino acids long. With V trimmed by 4 bases and J by 4 bases, 9 bases remained unmatched. The CDR3 DNA reads TGTGCCAGCAGTTCCTCCGGGGTAGCGGGGAAAAACATTCAGTACTTC. Translating it yields CASSSSGVAGKNIQYF.

The chain carries TRBV5-1 and TRBJ1-4, with no clear D. The CDR3 runs 15 residues. The V end was cut by 4 bases, the J end by 5 bases, with 15 bases between. Germline V gene data show CDR1 as SGHRS and CDR2 as YFSETQ. The chain's CDR3 is CASSPGGNLNEKLFF. DNA for the CDR3: TGCGCCAGCAGCCCTGGAGGCAATTTGAATGAAAAACTGTTTTTT.

This clone was seen a few times. The chain joins TRBV19 to TRBJ2-7, with 12 bases that match TRBD1. J gave up 5 bases and V 10 bases, and 9 bases lay outside the gene matches. The CDR3 sequence is 14 residues long. Germline CDR1 LNHDA, CDR2 SQIVND (reference sequence). The CDR3 sequence: CATKTGTGGDEQYF. For the CDR3, the DNA is TGTGCCACAAAGACCGGGACAGGGGGCGACGAGCAGTACTTC.

The V gene is TRBV6-5, the J gene TRBJ2-5, with 7 bases matching TRBD2. The CDR3 spans 13 residues. V was pared by 9 bases and J by 4 bases, with 8 bases of the junction left unmatched. Germline CDR1 is MNHEY and CDR2 is SVGAGI. The CDR3 nucleotides read TGTGCCAGTTCCCGTAGCGGGCTAGAGACCCAGTACTTC. This gives the protein CASSRSGLETQYF.

The chain is built from TRBV7-2 and TRBJ2-7; 10 bases fit TRBD2. The V and J ends lost 3 bases and 2 bases, in that order; junction bases with no gene match: 4. The CDR3 consists of 15 residues. Germline lookup yields CDR1 SGHTA and CDR2 FQGNSA. The CDR3 spells CASSFTSGEAYEQYF. The CDR3 DNA follows: TGTGCCAGCAGCTTCACTAGCGGGGAAGCCTACGAGCAGTACTTC.

This rearrangement joins TRBV5-1 to TRBJ1-1; D gene unclear. This CDR3 is built from 14 residues. CDR1 and CDR2 (germline): SGHRS, YFSETQ. V lost 0 bases, J lost 2 bases, and 8 bases lay in between. CDR3 loop: CASSLGGLNTEAFF. In DNA form, the CDR3 reads TGCGCCAGCAGCTTGGGAGGGTTAAACACTGAAGCTTTCTTT.

The chain is built from TRBV6-1 and TRBJ1-2; D not resolved. Looked up from germline, CDR1 is MNHNS and CDR2 is SASEGT. The CDR3 is made up of 15 amino acids. The V end was cut by 1 base, the J end by 4 bases, with 13 bases between. For the CDR3, the DNA is TGTGCCAGCAGTGAAGACTTCCTTCTGGTCTATGGCTACACCTTC. Translated: CASSEDFLLVYGYTF.

This sequence joins TRBV4-1 and TRBJ2-5; weak D call: TRBD2 (6 bases). The V and J ends lost 3 bases and 5 bases respectively, with 10 bases between them. The germline V gene encodes CDR1 MGHRA and CDR2 YSYEKL. The CDR3 has 13 residues. CDR3 bases: TGCGCCAGCAGCCATCTGGGGAGGGAGACCCAGTACTTC. Its protein is CASSHLGRETQYF.

Turning to this clone: The germline gene is not matched at one end of the junction; a read error may be the cause. The chain links TRBV29-1 to TRBJ2-1; maybe TRBD1 (6 bases). The germline V gene encodes CDR1 SQVTM and CDR2 ANQGSEA. This CDR3 comprises 14 residues. CDR3 sequence (DNA): TGCAGCGTTGTCGTACAGGGAAGATTAAATGAACAGTTCTTC. It is translated as CSVVVQGRLNEQFF.

The V and J genes are TRBV7-3 and TRBJ1-1, with a weak D call TRBD1 (6 bases). V was trimmed by 4 bases and J by 2 bases, leaving 11 bases between them. The germline gives CDR1 SGHTA, CDR2 FQGTGA. The CDR3 loop spans 14 amino acids. CDR3 nucleotide sequence: TGTGCCAGCAGCTCGACAGGATTTAACACTGAAGCTTTCTTT. Protein product: CASSSTGFNTEAFF.

This sequence joins TRBV19 and TRBJ2-1; 7 bases fit TRBD2. Losses at the gene ends were 3 bases for V and 10 bases for J; bases not matched to a gene: 9. The CDR3 has 14 amino acids. The germline CDR1 and CDR2 sequences are LNHDA and SQIVND (reference sequence). The CDR3: CASSMSGISAEQFF. CDR3 bases: TGTGCCAGTAGTATGAGCGGGATTTCTGCCGAGCAGTTCTTC.

The V gene is TRBV7-9, the J gene TRBJ1-1; 7 positions match TRBD1. Losses at the gene ends were 8 bases for V and 5 bases for J; bases not matched to a gene: 8. The germline gives CDR1 SEHNR, CDR2 FQNEAQ (reference sequence). There are 13 residues in the CDR3. The CDR3 DNA is TGTGCCAGCTGGGGGCAGGGGGAGACTGAAGCTTTCTTT. Protein: CASWGQGETEAFF.

The gene calls are TRBV6-5 and TRBJ2-1, with 8 positions matching TRBD1. Germline CDR1 MNHEY, CDR2 SVGAGI. The CDR3 spans 14 residues. V lost 5 bases and J lost 4; bases outside the gene matches: 4. Here the CDR3 DNA reads TGTGCCAGCAGTCGTACAGGGGGTTACAATGAGCAGTTCTTC. It yields the protein CASSRTGGYNEQFF.